Here is one T cell receptor (beta chain) with its context. No antigen is known for it. These data belong to a study of cytomegalovirus exposure and HLA in healthy donors. V lost 0 bases to trimming and J lost 5 bases; unmatched junction nucleotides: 9. CDR1 SGHAT and CDR2 FQNNGV come from the germline V gene. CDR3 size: 16 residues. Study-wide points: Common viral pathogens seemed, in a later analysis, to connect with several of the most significant clusters.

Both 60 Vbeta primers and 13 Jbeta primers went into the PCR. Assay: immunoSEQ multiplex PCR; the TCRdb copy retains only in-frame clones and omits some. This sample has about 200,000 clones, with over 65% found just once. The source is a young man in good health and CMV-seronegative. The chain links TRBV11-2 to TRBJ2-5; 7 bases line up with TRBD1. Sequenced material: PBMCs. CDR3 residues: CASSLESAGGLETQYF. The CDR3 region has the DNA TGTGCCAGCAGCTTAGAGTCTGCAGGGGGATTGGAGACCCAGTACTTC.